These T cell receptor beta chains were read from a single sample in a study of OX40 agonist ivuxolimab in advanced cancers. Only in-frame clones appear in the TCRdb table, and some are missing; sequencing was by immunoSEQ multiplex PCR. The data contain over 35,000 clones, roughly 69% of them singletons. Source: CD4+ or CD8+ T cells sorted from blood, taken in a trial of the OX40 agonist ivuxolimab. The receptors originated from an adult with an advanced solid tumor such as melanoma, head and neck, liver or kidney cancer. Each CDR3 is given with its conserved first and last residue. Size values are once, few and many counts, or a class for expanded clones, and some rows have none.

TRBJ2-1	TRBV2	-	16	CASSDPAGGRYNEQFF
TRBJ1-2	TRBV11-2	-	14	CASSPLGADYGYTF
TRBJ2-2	TRBV18	-	16	CASSSQPGAQTGELFF
TRBJ2-1	TRBV7-2	-	17	CASSLFWGGGRYNEQFF
TRBJ1-2	TRBV5-1	-	14	CASSRGTGIHGYTF
TRBJ2-1	TRBV28	-	13	CASSPGAYNEQFF
TRBJ1-2	TRBV6-6	-	13	CASSYPQGRGYTF
TRBJ1-2	TRBV5-4	few	14	CASSLETGAYGYTF
TRBJ1-6	TRBV2	-	14	CASRQGIGNSPLHF
TRBJ1-4	TRBV5-4	-	15	CASSFGREVNEKLFF
TRBJ2-5	TRBV6-5	-	16	CASSYSSSGVVETQYF
TRBJ1-2	TRBV10-1	-	14	CASSDTGSPHGYTF
TRBJ1-1	TRBV7-8	-	14	CASSPPGYHTEAFF
TRBJ2-2	TRBV7-9	-	14	CASSRTGNTGELFF
TRBJ1-2	TRBV12-5	-	14	CASGMQGKTYGYTF
TRBJ1-2	TRBV6-1	-	14	CASKTGGVIYGYTF
TRBJ2-1	TRBV7-2	-	19	CASILGGGLRAGKRNEQFF
TRBJ1-2	TRBV4-2	-	17	CASSQDRGQGRNYGYTF
TRBJ1-5	TRBV2	-	15	CASSEARQGNQPQHF
TRBJ1-5	TRBV2	-	13	CASRGQGNQPQHF
TRBJ1-5	TRBV10-2	once	13	CASSEGGNQPQHF
TRBJ1-3	TRBV30	-	13	CAWGLIRGNTIYF
TRBJ1-5	TRBV7-8	-	12	CASSLQQGPQHF